A single sample gave rise to the 27 T cell receptor beta chains below, sequenced in a study of T cell responses to AZD1222 COVID-19 vaccine. Method: immunoSEQ multiplex PCR; TCRdb's copy keeps in-frame clones and lacks some. The table has around 180,000 clones, roughly 88% seen once. The material was peripheral blood, obtained on day 0 of AZD1222 vaccination. The receptors were sampled from an adult in good health.

This rearrangement joins TRBV5-4 to TRBJ2-5; D is uncertain. V shed 0 bases and J shed 3 bases, with 9 bases lying between them. Germline V gives CDR1 SGHNT, CDR2 YYREEE (reference sequence). This CDR3 has 14 residues. Here the CDR3 DNA reads TGTGCCAGCAGCTTGGGGTGGGGTGAAGAGACCCAGTACTTC. Translating gives CASSLGWGEETQYF.

Remarks on this clone: Other DNA variants within this sample encode the same CDR3. This sequence joins TRBV6-5 and TRBJ2-7; TRBD1 matches at 10 bases. The ends lost 2 bases at V and 2 bases at J; junction bases unmatched: 3. CDR1 is MNHEY, CDR2 SVGAGI, per germline. The CDR3 runs to 15 residues. The CDR3 here is CASSYRGQGTYEQYF. CDR3 DNA sequence: TGTGCCAGCAGTTACCGGGGACAGGGGACCTACGAGCAGTACTTC.

The chain links TRBV6-2 or TRBV6-3 to TRBJ2-3; 9 bases fit TRBD2. Germline V gene lookup returns CDR1 MNHEY and CDR2 SVGEGT. This CDR3 is built from 13 residues. The junction had 8 bases not matched to a gene; V was cut back by 2 bases and J by 14 bases. CDR3 sequence: CASSYAGGMIWYF. As DNA, the CDR3 is TGTGCCAGCAGTTACGCGGGGGGGATGATCTGGTATTTT.

The chain has TRBV10-1 and TRBJ2-7, with 9 bases aligning to TRBD2. There are 12 residues in the CDR3. The V segment lost 2 bases and the J segment 10 bases; nucleotides outside the gene matches: 3. The germline CDR1 and CDR2 sequences are WNHNN and SYGVQD (reference sequence). The CDR3 bases are TGCGCCAGCAGTGAGGGCCTAGCGGGACAGTACTTC. It encodes CASSEGLAGQYF.

The chain links TRBV5-6 to TRBJ1-3; 9 bases map to TRBD1. Trimming took 2 bases from V and 4 from J; bases not matched to a gene: 4. CDR3 length: 15 residues. Germline V lookup: CDR1 SGHDT, CDR2 YYEEEE. The CDR3 DNA reads TGTGCCAGCAGCTTACAGGGGGCTGTGGGAAACACCATATATTTT. Translation gives CASSLQGAVGNTIYF.

The V gene is TRBV10-3, the J gene TRBJ2-2, with D maybe TRBD2 (5 bases). The CDR3 totals 16 residues. Per the germline V gene, CDR1 is ENHRY and CDR2 is SYGVKD. V dropped 3 bases and J dropped 7 bases, with 18 bases sitting between them. The CDR3 spells CAISDVSGVEGGELFF. In nucleotides, the CDR3 is TGTGCCATCAGTGATGTTTCCGGGGTAGAAGGCGGGGAGCTGTTTTTT.

The chain joins TRBV9 to TRBJ1-1; D possibly corresponds to TRBD1 (5 bases). Germline assignment: CDR1 SGDLS and CDR2 YYNGEE. Trimming stripped 2 bases from V and 2 bases from J, with 10 bases between. The CDR3 contains 14 residues. The CDR3 protein is CASSVRDANTEAFF. The DNA for the CDR3 is TGTGCCAGCAGCGTCCGGGACGCTAACACTGAAGCTTTCTTT.

The chain links TRBV24-1 to TRBJ1-4; D remains ambiguous. Trimming left V 9 bases short and J 11 bases short, with 12 bases between. CDR3 size: 11 residues. The germline gives CDR1 KGHDR, CDR2 SFDVKD. The chain's CDR3 is CATPRGWKLFF. The DNA of the CDR3 is TGTGCCACCCCCCGAGGGTGGAAACTGTTTTTT.

In DNA, the CDR3 is TGTGCCAGCAGCCCCGTCCTAACGACTAGCACAGATACGCAGTATTTT. Translated: CASSPVLTTSTDTQYF. The chain combines TRBV11-2 with TRBJ2-3, with no clear D. This CDR3 is built from 16 residues. Germline V gene data show CDR1 as SGHAT and CDR2 as FQNNGV. The V end was cut by 5 bases, the J end by 0 bases, with 15 bases between.

The chain carries TRBV10-1 and TRBJ2-3, with D uncertain. The CDR3 spans 13 residues. Germline V gene sequence: CDR1 WNHNN, CDR2 SYGVQD (reference sequence). Trimming took off 4 bases at V and 9 bases at J, with 14 bases between the two ends. CDR3 coding DNA: TGCGCCAGCAGTGCCACTCAACTGTCAACGCAGTATTTT. Encoded protein: CASSATQLSTQYF.

The chain has TRBV19 and TRBJ2-1; D is undetermined. Germline V gene sequence: CDR1 LNHDA, CDR2 SQIVND (reference sequence). The V gene lost 6 bases and the J gene lost 7 bases, with 10 bases spanning the gap. The CDR3 contains 12 residues. CDR3 residues: CASSPTVNEQFF. As DNA, the CDR3 is TGTGCCAGTAGCCCCACAGTAAATGAGCAGTTCTTC.

This sequence joins TRBV19 and TRBJ2-2; 8 nucleotides agree with TRBD2. Germline V gene sequence: CDR1 LNHDA, CDR2 SQIVND (reference sequence). The CDR3 runs 15 residues. Unmatched junction bases numbered 7, after V lost 10 bases and J lost 0 bases. The CDR3 reads CATKREFANTGELFF. In nucleotides, the CDR3 is TGTGCCACAAAGCGGGAGTTCGCGAACACCGGGGAGCTGTTTTTT.

The rearrangement links TRBV3-1 (or the pseudogene TRBV3-2) to TRBJ2-5; D remains ambiguous. V lost 4 bases to trimming and J lost 0 bases, with 15 bases between them. Germline loops: CDR1 LGHDT, CDR2 YNNKEL (reference sequence). The CDR3 is 16 residues long. CDR3 loop: CASSPRKVANQETQYF. The CDR3 DNA sequence: TGTGCCAGCAGCCCTAGGAAGGTCGCGAACCAAGAGACCCAGTACTTC.

The J gene is TRBJ1-6, the V gene TRBV6-4; D gene unclear. V lost 3 bases and J lost 5, with 8 bases in between. This CDR3 is 14 amino acids long. Germline assignment: CDR1 MRHNA and CDR2 SNTAGT. Here the CDR3 DNA reads TGTGCCAGCAGTGAGCGGAGGAATAATTCACCCCTCCACTTT. Protein product: CASSERRNNSPLHF.

This clone was observed once. The chain links TRBV6-5 to TRBJ1-4, with 10 nucleotides matching TRBD1. V lost 7 bases, J lost 10 bases, and 9 bases stayed unmatched. The CDR3 covers 14 residues. Per the germline V gene, CDR1 is MNHEY and CDR2 is SVGAGI. The CDR3: CASNAGTGDGKLFF. In DNA form, the CDR3 reads TGTGCCAGCAACGCTGGGACAGGGGATGGAAAACTGTTTTTT.

V is TRBV5-4 and J is TRBJ2-2; D is unclear. This CDR3 region has 12 residues. V was trimmed by 2 bases and J by 7 bases, leaving 6 bases between them. The germline V gene encodes CDR1 SGHNT and CDR2 YYREEE (reference sequence). CDR3 nucleotide sequence: TGTGCCAGCAGCTTATATGGCGGGGAGCTGTTTTTT. It translates to CASSLYGGELFF.

This clone has only one observation. J is TRBJ1-2 and V is TRBV19; unclear D gene. Germline CDR1 reads LNHDA; CDR2 reads SQIVND (reference sequence). Trimming took 3 bases from V and 4 from J, leaving 15 bases between them. The length of the CDR3 is 15 residues. In DNA, the CDR3 is TGTGCCAGTAGTATTGAACAGAACCCAATCTATGGCTACACCTTC. Translation: CASSIEQNPIYGYTF.

The rearrangement joins TRBV6-2 or TRBV6-3 to TRBJ1-2; D possibly corresponds to TRBD1 (5 bases). Germline CDR1 reads MNHEY; CDR2 reads SVGEGT. The V gene lost 2 bases and the J gene lost 9 bases, with 16 bases spanning the gap. The CDR3 is 14 amino acids. DNA of the CDR3: TGTGCCAGCAGTTACGCGGCCCCGGGGGAGAGCTACACCTTC. Its protein product is CASSYAAPGESYTF.

The CDR3 region is CASTVSGGPSSTDTQYF. In DNA form, the CDR3 reads TGTGCCAGCACCGTGTCGGGAGGGCCCTCTAGCACAGATACGCAGTATTTT. The gene calls are TRBV9 and TRBJ2-3; 8 nucleotides line up with TRBD2. The V gene end was trimmed by 6 bases and the J gene end by 0 bases; junction bases not matched to a gene: 12. The CDR3 extends over 17 amino acids. CDR1 and CDR2 (germline): SGDLS, YYNGEE.

This rearrangement joins TRBV5-1 to TRBJ2-5; 14 bases are shared with TRBD2. Per the germline V gene, CDR1 is SGHRS and CDR2 is YFSETQ. The CDR3 has 16 residues. Unmatched junction bases numbered 2, after V lost 0 bases and J lost 4 bases. The DNA for the CDR3 is TGCGCCAGCAGCTTGGGACTAGCGGGAGGGCGAGAGACCCAGTACTTC. The encoded protein is CASSLGLAGGRETQYF.

The chain combines TRBV10-3 with TRBJ1-1; 12 bases line up with TRBD1. The CDR3 is 15 amino acids. The germline gives CDR1 ENHRY, CDR2 SYGVKD. V was pared by 5 bases and J by 7 bases, with 8 bases of the junction left unmatched. The CDR3 loop is CAISSRDRGRNEAFF. CDR3 bases: TGTGCCATCAGTTCCCGGGACAGGGGGCGAAATGAAGCTTTCTTT.

The CDR3 sequence is CASQTGTNTGELFF. Written as DNA, the CDR3 is TGTGCCTCCCAGACAGGGACCAACACCGGGGAGCTGTTTTTT. The chain has TRBV9 and TRBJ2-2, with 7 positions matching TRBD1. This CDR3 has 14 residues. Looked up from germline, CDR1 is SGDLS and CDR2 is YYNGEE. V was clipped by 10 bases and J by 2 bases; unmatched bases: 8.

The CDR3 loop reads CASSQGIGGSLAEQYF. The CDR3 DNA is TGTGCCAGCAGCCAAGGAATCGGCGGGAGCCTGGCTGAGCAGTACTTC. This chain uses TRBV4-2 with TRBJ2-7; 7 positions match TRBD2. CDR1 is LGHNA and CDR2 is YNFKEQ in the germline V gene. V lost 1 base and J lost 7; bases outside the gene matches: 13. The CDR3 runs to 16 residues.

The chain employs TRBV6-5 and TRBJ1-6; 8 nucleotides align to TRBD1. From germline, CDR1 is MNHEY and CDR2 SVGAGI. J was trimmed by 9 bases and V by 10 bases; bases with no gene match: 11. The CDR3 is 14 amino acids. CDR3 in amino acids: CATSGQGGASPLHF. The CDR3 DNA reads TGTGCCACGTCTGGACAGGGTGGGGCTTCACCCCTCCACTTT.

This clone appeared once. V and J are TRBV19 and TRBJ1-1; the D gene is possibly TRBD1 (6 bases). Trimming took off 1 base at V and 4 bases at J, with 13 bases between the two ends. Germline CDR1 reads LNHDA; CDR2 reads SQIVND (reference sequence). This CDR3 is built from 15 residues. CDR3 bases: TGTGCCAGTAGTATAGTACCTCAGGGGAGCACTGAAGCTTTCTTT. It yields the protein CASSIVPQGSTEAFF.

This chain uses TRBV1 with TRBJ1-6; TRBD1, the D gene given by the table, was not confirmed from the DNA. TRBV1 is noted as a pseudogene. This CDR3 has 15 amino acids. The CDR3 DNA is TGCACCAGCAGCCATTTCAGGGGAGAAGGATCACCCCTCCACTTT. Protein sequence: CTSSHFRGEGSPLHF.

V and J are TRBV27 and TRBJ1-1, with a weak D call TRBD1 (5 bases). V lost 5 bases, J lost 7 bases, and 17 bases lay in between. This CDR3 is built from 14 residues. The germline gives CDR1 MNHEY, CDR2 SMNVEV (reference sequence). The CDR3 coding sequence is TGTGCCAGCAGTCTCGGACGGGGCTGGGTTGAAGCTTTCTTT. This sequence encodes CASSLGRGWVEAFF.